These 3 T cell receptor beta chains were all obtained from the same sample, sequenced in a study of cytomegalovirus exposure and HLA in healthy donors. The study ran its PCR with 60 Vbeta and 13 Jbeta primers. Measured with immunoSEQ multiplex PCR; TCRdb has only the in-frame clones, and not every one. Among roughly 150,000 clones, about 88% were seen once, and the ten largest hold about 2.4%. Material for sequencing was PBMCs. The receptor set was obtained from a woman younger than 30 in good health and CMV-seronegative.

In nucleotides, the CDR3 is TGTGCCAGTAGTATAGGGACAGTAGCCAAAAACATTCAGTACTTC. This codes for CASSIGTVAKNIQYF. The chain has TRBV19 and TRBJ2-4; perhaps TRBD1 as D (6 bases). This CDR3 has 15 residues. Germline V CDR1 and CDR2: LNHDA, SQIVND (reference sequence). V was shortened by 1 base and J by 0 bases, with 7 bases between the two germline ends. Using reference TRBV19 and TRBJ2-4 for the parts outside the CDR3, the full variable domain is DGGITQSPKYLFRKEGQNVTLSCEQNLNHDAMYWYRQDPGQGLRLIYYSQIVNDFQKGDIAEGYSVSREKKESFPLTVTSAQKNPTAFYLCASSIGTVAKNIQYFGAGTRLSVL.

The V gene is TRBV19, the J gene TRBJ2-1; TRBD1 aligns across 10 bases. Germline CDR1 reads LNHDA; CDR2 reads SQIVND (reference sequence). The junction had 8 bases not matched to a gene; V was cut back by 8 bases and J by 7 bases. The CDR3 totals 14 residues. CDR3 DNA sequence: TGTGCCAGTGAACCGGGACAGGGGAGAAATGAGCAGTTCTTC. Amino acids: CASEPGQGRNEQFF.

The chain recombines TRBV5-1 with TRBJ2-7; 9 nucleotides align to TRBD1. Germline lookup yields CDR1 SGHRS and CDR2 YFSETQ. V shed 0 bases and J 8 bases; nucleotides not matched to a gene: 9. The CDR3 sequence is 15 residues long. CDR3 DNA sequence: TGCGCCAGCAGCTTGGACGTGGACAGGGGCCGGCAGCAGTACTTC. It translates to CASSLDVDRGRQQYF.